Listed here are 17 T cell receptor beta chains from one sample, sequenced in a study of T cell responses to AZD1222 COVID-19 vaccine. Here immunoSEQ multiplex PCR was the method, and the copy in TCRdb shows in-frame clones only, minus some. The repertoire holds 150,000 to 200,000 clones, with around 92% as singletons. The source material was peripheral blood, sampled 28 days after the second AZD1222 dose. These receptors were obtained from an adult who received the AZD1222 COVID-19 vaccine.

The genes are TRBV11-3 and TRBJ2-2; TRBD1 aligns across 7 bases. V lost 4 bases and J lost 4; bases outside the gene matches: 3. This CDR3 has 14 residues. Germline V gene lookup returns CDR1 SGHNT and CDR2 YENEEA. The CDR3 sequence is CASSSGTATGELFF. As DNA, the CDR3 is TGTGCCAGCAGCTCCGGGACAGCCACCGGGGAGCTGTTTTTT. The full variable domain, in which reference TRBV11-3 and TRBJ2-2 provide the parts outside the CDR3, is EAGVVQSPRYKIIEKKQPVAFWCNPISGHNTLYWYLQNLGQGPELLIRYENEEAVDDSQLPKDRFSAERLKGVDSTLKIQPAELGDSAVYLCASSSGTATGELFFGEGSRLTVL.

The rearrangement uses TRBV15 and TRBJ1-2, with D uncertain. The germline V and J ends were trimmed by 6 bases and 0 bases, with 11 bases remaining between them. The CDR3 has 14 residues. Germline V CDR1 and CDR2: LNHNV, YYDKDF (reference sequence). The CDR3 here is CATSLPFSNYGYTF. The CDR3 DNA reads TGTGCCACCAGTCTTCCTTTTTCTAACTATGGCTACACCTTC. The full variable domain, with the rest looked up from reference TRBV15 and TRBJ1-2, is DAMVIQNPRYQVTQFGKPVTLSCSQTLNHNVMYWYQQKSSQAPKLLFHYYDKDFNNEADTPDNFQSRRPNTSFCFLDIRSPGLGDTAMYLCATSLPFSNYGYTFGSGTRLTVV.

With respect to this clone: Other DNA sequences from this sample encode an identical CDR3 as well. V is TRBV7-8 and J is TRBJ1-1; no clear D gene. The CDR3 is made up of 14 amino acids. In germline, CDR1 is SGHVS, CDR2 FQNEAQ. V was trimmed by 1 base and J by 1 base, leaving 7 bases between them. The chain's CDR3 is CASSLVGGNTEAFF. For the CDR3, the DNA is TGTGCCAGCAGCTTAGTGGGCGGGAACACTGAAGCTTTCTTT.

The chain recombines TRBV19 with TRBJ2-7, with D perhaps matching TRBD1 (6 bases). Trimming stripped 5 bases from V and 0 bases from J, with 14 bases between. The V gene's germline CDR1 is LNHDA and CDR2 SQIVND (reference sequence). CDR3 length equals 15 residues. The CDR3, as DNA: TGTGCCAGTAGTCCGGGACATAGCATCTCCTACGAGCAGTACTTC. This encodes CASSPGHSISYEQYF.

Here the CDR3 DNA reads TGTGCCAGCAGCTTGGGACCGCACAACGAGCAGTACTTC. Its translation: CASSLGPHNEQYF. This chain uses TRBV5-4 with TRBJ2-7; D not resolved. The CDR3 has 13 amino acids. The germline V and J ends were trimmed by 0 bases and 5 bases, with 9 bases remaining between them. CDR1 and CDR2 (germline): SGHNT, YYREEE (reference sequence).

CDR3 nucleotides: TGTGCCAGCAGCCTACAGGGGCGCGCCTACGAGCAGTACTTC. It yields the protein CASSLQGRAYEQYF. The V call is TRBV11-2, the J call TRBJ2-7, with TRBD1 matching over 7 bases. Trimming at V came to 5 bases and at J to 2 bases, leaving 6 bases not matched to a gene. The germline CDR1 and CDR2 sequences are SGHAT and FQNNGV. The CDR3 extends over 14 amino acids.

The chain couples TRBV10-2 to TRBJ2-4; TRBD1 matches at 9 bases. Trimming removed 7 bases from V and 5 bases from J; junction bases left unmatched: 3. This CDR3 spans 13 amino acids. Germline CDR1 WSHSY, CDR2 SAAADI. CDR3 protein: CASIDRGENIQYF. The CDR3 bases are TGCGCCAGCATAGACAGGGGGGAAAACATTCAGTACTTC.

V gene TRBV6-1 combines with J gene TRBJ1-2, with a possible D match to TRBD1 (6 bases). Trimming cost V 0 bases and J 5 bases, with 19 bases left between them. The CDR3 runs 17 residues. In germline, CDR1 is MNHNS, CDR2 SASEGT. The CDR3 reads CASSEAVEPGAGYGYTF. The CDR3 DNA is TGTGCCAGCAGTGAAGCGGTCGAGCCGGGGGCAGGATATGGCTACACCTTC.

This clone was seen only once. The CDR3 is CASSLDWTGVSYEQYF. The DNA for the CDR3 is TGCGCCAGCAGCTTAGACTGGACAGGGGTCTCCTACGAGCAGTACTTC. The J gene is TRBJ2-7, the V gene TRBV5-1, with 9 bases lining up with TRBD1. Germline trimming cut 2 bases from V and 0 bases from J; bases unmatched to any gene: 6. Germline lookup yields CDR1 SGHRS and CDR2 YFSETQ. CDR3 size: 16 residues. Complete variable domain (other parts from reference TRBV5-1 and TRBJ2-7): KAGVTQTPRYLIKTRGQQVTLSCSPISGHRSVSWYQQTPGQGLQFLFEYFSETQRNKGNFPGRFSGRQFSNSRSEMNVSTLELGDSALYLCASSLDWTGVSYEQYFGPGTRLTVT.

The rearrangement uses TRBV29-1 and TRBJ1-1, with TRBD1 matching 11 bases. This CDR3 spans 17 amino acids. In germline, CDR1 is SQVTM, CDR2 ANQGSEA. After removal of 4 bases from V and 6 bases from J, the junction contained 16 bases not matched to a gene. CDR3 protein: CSVVPFPGQGETPEAFF. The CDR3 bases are TGCAGCGTTGTTCCCTTCCCGGGACAGGGGGAAACCCCTGAAGCTTTCTTT.

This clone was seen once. The CDR3 DNA reads TGTGCCAGCAGCCAGAGGGGGACCTCTGGAAACACCATATATTTT. This codes for CASSQRGTSGNTIYF. The chain employs TRBV3-1 (or the pseudogene TRBV3-2) and TRBJ1-3, with D possibly being TRBD1 (6 bases). Trimming removed 3 bases at V and 0 bases at J, with 9 bases between. There are 15 residues in the CDR3. Germline V gene lookup returns CDR1 LGHDT and CDR2 YNNKEL (reference sequence).

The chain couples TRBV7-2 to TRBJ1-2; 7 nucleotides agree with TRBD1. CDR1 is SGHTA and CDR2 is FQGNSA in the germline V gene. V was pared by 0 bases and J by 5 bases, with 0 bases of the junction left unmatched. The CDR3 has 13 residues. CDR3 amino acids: CASSLATGYGYTF. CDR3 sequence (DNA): TGTGCCAGCAGCTTAGCGACAGGGTATGGCTACACCTTC. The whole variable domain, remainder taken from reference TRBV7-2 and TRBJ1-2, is GAGVSQSPSNKVTEKGKDVELRCDPISGHTALYWYRQSLGQGLEFLIYFQGNSAPDKSGLPSDRFSAERTGGSVSTLTIQRTQQEDSAVYLCASSLATGYGYTFGSGTRLTVV.

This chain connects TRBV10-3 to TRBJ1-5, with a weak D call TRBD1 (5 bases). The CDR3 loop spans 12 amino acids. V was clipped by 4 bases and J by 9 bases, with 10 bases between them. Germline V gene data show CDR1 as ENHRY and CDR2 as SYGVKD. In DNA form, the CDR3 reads TGTGCCATCAGTGTAGGGGACCGGCCCCAGCATTTT. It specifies CAISVGDRPQHF.

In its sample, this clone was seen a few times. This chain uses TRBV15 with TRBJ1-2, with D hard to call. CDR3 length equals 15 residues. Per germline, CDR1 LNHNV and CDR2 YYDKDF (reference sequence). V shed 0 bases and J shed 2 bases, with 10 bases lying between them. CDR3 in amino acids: CATSRDISGNYGYTF. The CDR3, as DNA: TGTGCCACCAGCAGAGATATTTCGGGGAACTATGGCTACACCTTC.

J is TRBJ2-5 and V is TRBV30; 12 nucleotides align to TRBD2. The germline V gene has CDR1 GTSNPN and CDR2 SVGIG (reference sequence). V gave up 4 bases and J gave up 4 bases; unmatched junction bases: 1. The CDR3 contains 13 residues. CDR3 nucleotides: TGTGCCTGGACTAGCGGGGGGGCAGAGACCCAGTACTTC. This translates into CAWTSGGAETQYF.

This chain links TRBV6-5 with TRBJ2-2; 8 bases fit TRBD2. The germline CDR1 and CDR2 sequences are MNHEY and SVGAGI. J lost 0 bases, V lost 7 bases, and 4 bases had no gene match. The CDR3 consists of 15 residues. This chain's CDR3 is CASILRGANTGELFF. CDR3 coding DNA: TGTGCCAGCATTTTGCGGGGGGCGAACACCGGGGAGCTGTTTTTT.

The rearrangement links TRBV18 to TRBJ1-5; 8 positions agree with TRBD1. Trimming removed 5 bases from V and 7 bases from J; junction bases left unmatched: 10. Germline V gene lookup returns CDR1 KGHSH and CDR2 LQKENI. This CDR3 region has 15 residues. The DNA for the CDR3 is TGTGCCAGCTCAACATATCCGACAGGGGCCCAGCCCCAGCATTTT. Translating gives CASSTYPTGAQPQHF.